This TCR beta chain was documented in a study of T cells in localized non-small cell lung cancer. Whole-study findings and limits: The greatest T cell clonality was found in uninvolved adjacent lung (higher than in tumor). It remains possible that heterogeneity exists, since only one tumor region was sequenced.

Generated by immunoSEQ multiplex PCR, the TCRdb table keeps only in-frame clones and is missing some. The sample lists about 830 clones, just under 30% occurring once. In germline, CDR1 is KGHSH, CDR2 LQKENI. Trimming removed 0 bases from V and 7 bases from J; junction bases left unmatched: 8. The CDR3 runs 16 residues. As for this clone: The antigen is unknown.

Two independent pathologists confirmed no atypia in lung taken at least 2 cm from tumor. The chain recombines TRBV18 with TRBJ2-1; 8 bases are a match to TRBD2. The receptor comes from a woman between 35 and 75 years old with stage I squamous cell lung carcinoma. The source material was normal lung tissue next to the tumor, sampled before any cancer treatment. Written as DNA, the CDR3 is TGTGCCAGCTCACCACCCTCCAGCGGGGGAGCGAATGAGCAGTTCTTC. It is translated as CASSPPSSGGANEQFF.